The 21 T cell receptor beta chains given below trace back to one sample, sequenced in a study of cytomegalovirus exposure and HLA in healthy donors. Primers for the PCR totalled 60 Vbeta and 13 Jbeta. This table comes from immunoSEQ multiplex PCR, and its TCRdb copy is limited to in-frame clones, with some not included. The sample has 95,000 to 150,000 clones; more than 60% are singletons. Sequencing was performed on PBMCs. These receptors all come from a woman aged 40 to 49 in good health and CMV-seropositive.

The chain links TRBV5-6 to TRBJ1-4; possibly TRBD1 for D (5 bases). CDR1 and CDR2 (germline): SGHDT, YYEEEE. Trimming shortened V by 10 bases and J by 10 bases, and 17 bases separated the two germline ends. The CDR3 is made up of 12 amino acids. Written as DNA, the CDR3 is TGTGCCTACGACGTAACCCAGGGAAAACTGTTTTTT. Translating it yields CAYDVTQGKLFF.

V usage is TRBV27 and J usage is TRBJ1-5; D remains unclear. Trimming cost V 4 bases and J 1 base, with 11 bases left between them. This CDR3 has 15 amino acids. Germline CDR1 reads MNHEY; CDR2 reads SMNVEV (reference sequence). The CDR3: CASSYEGGSNQPQHF. CDR3 in DNA: TGTGCCAGCAGTTATGAGGGAGGGAGCAATCAGCCCCAGCATTTT.

This clone was recorded a few times. The V and J genes are TRBV6-1 and TRBJ1-5, with 9 bases aligning to TRBD1. This CDR3 region has 15 residues. V was clipped by 3 bases and J by 7 bases; unmatched bases: 7. CDR1 and CDR2 (germline): MNHNS, SASEGT. The CDR3 region is CASSDSDRGSQPQHF. CDR3 DNA: TGTGCCAGCAGTGACTCGGACAGGGGATCACAGCCCCAGCATTTT.

The chain carries TRBV29-1 and TRBJ2-1, with 9 positions matching TRBD2. Trimming took 3 bases from V and 7 from J; bases not matched to a gene: 4. Germline V gene lookup returns CDR1 SQVTM and CDR2 ANQGSEA. The CDR3 runs to 13 residues. The chain's CDR3 is CSVEGGRDNEQFF. In nucleotides, the CDR3 is TGCAGCGTTGAGGGCGGGAGGGATAATGAGCAGTTCTTC.

The chain uses TRBV5-8 and TRBJ1-6; 7 nucleotides line up with TRBD1. With 4 bases clipped from V and 5 bases from J, the junction kept 6 bases outside the gene matches. Germline V CDR1 and CDR2: SGHTS, YDEGEE. The CDR3 has 15 residues. The CDR3 nucleotides read TGTGCCAGCAGCGCAGACAGGGTCAATAATTCACCCCTCCACTTT. Protein product: CASSADRVNNSPLHF.

This chain's CDR3 is CASSQIEKNGGDTQYF. The DNA for the CDR3 is TGCGCCAGCAGCCAGATAGAAAAGAATGGAGGAGATACGCAGTATTTT. The chain couples TRBV4-1 to TRBJ2-3, with D possibly matching TRBD2 (5 bases). The V end was cut by 3 bases, the J end by 5 bases, with 18 bases between. The germline CDR1 and CDR2 sequences are MGHRA and YSYEKL. This CDR3 region has 16 residues.

The V call is TRBV19, the J call TRBJ2-1; 10 nucleotides align to TRBD2. This CDR3 contains 14 residues. From germline, CDR1 is LNHDA and CDR2 SQIVND (reference sequence). The junction had 6 bases not matched to a gene; V was cut back by 5 bases and J by 8 bases. The DNA for the CDR3 is TGTGCCAGTAGTCCAAGACTAGCGGGCTATGAGCAGTTCTTC. This gives the protein CASSPRLAGYEQFF.

The chain carries TRBV5-1 and TRBJ1-5, with 7 bases matching TRBD1. Germline CDR1 SGHRS, CDR2 YFSETQ. This CDR3 comprises 14 residues. V shed 0 bases and J 8 bases; nucleotides not matched to a gene: 5. The CDR3 spells CASSLGQGTEPQHF. CDR3 in DNA: TGCGCCAGCAGCTTGGGACAGGGCACGGAGCCCCAGCATTTT.

The chain joins TRBV19 to TRBJ2-3; no reliable D call. The CDR3 runs to 14 residues. V dropped 5 bases and J dropped 6 bases, with 15 bases sitting between them. CDR1 and CDR2 (germline): LNHDA, SQIVND (reference sequence). CDR3 protein: CASSLSSSSDTQYF. CDR3 in DNA: TGTGCCAGTAGTTTGAGTTCGAGTTCGGATACGCAGTATTTT.

This clone was seen a few times. The junction does not match germline at one end; this may be a read error. Other nucleotide sequences in the sample specify the same CDR3. The chain uses TRBV5-1 and TRBJ1-2; TRBD1 might be the D (5 bases). Germline V gene sequence: CDR1 SGHRS, CDR2 YFSETQ. The CDR3 spans 13 residues. CDR3 nucleotides: TGCGCCAGCAGCTTGGGCAGGGATTATGGCTACCCCTTC. This codes for CASSLGRDYGYPF.

J is TRBJ1-2 and V is TRBV28, with D unresolved. The CDR3 contains 12 residues. The germline V gene has CDR1 MDHEN and CDR2 SYDVKM. Trimming stripped 5 bases from V and 4 bases from J, with 8 bases between. CDR3 sequence: CASSGTVYGYTF. The CDR3 bases are TGTGCCAGCAGTGGCACAGTCTATGGCTACACCTTC.

The chain is built from TRBV19 and TRBJ2-7, with 8 positions matching TRBD2. The V gene end was trimmed by 3 bases and the J gene end by 5 bases; junction bases not matched to a gene: 9. This CDR3 is built from 15 residues. Germline assignment: CDR1 LNHDA and CDR2 SQIVND (reference sequence). This CDR3 is CASSIFWRGADEQYF. The DNA of the CDR3 is TGTGCCAGTAGTATCTTCTGGCGGGGGGCCGACGAGCAGTACTTC.

V gene TRBV19 combines with J gene TRBJ1-1, with D possibly matching TRBD1 (5 bases). The V gene lost 3 bases and the J gene lost 12 bases, with 17 bases spanning the gap. This CDR3 region has 13 residues. Germline V CDR1 and CDR2: LNHDA, SQIVND (reference sequence). For the CDR3, the DNA is TGTGCCAGTAGTATGAGGGGACTAACAGCCCCTTTCTTT. It yields the protein CASSMRGLTAPFF.

CDR3 nucleotides: TGTGCCAGCAGCTTAGGCAGTACAGATACGCAGTATTTT. It translates to CASSLGSTDTQYF. The chain recombines TRBV7-9 with TRBJ2-3, with D unresolved. Germline CDR1 reads SEHNR; CDR2 reads FQNEAQ (reference sequence). The CDR3 runs 13 residues. Between the trimmed V and J ends, which lost 1 base and 3 bases, there was a span of 5 bases. Supplemented by reference TRBV7-9 and TRBJ2-3, the full variable domain reads DTGVSQNPRHKITKRGQNVTFRCDPISEHNRLYWYRQTLGQGPEFLTYFQNEAQLEKSRLLSDRFSAERPKGSFSTLEIQRTEQGDSAMYLCASSLGSTDTQYFGPGTRLTVL.

The rearrangement joins TRBV7-2 to TRBJ2-7, with D tentatively TRBD1 (5 bases). V was cut by 6 bases and J by 1 base, with 13 bases left in between. Germline CDR1 SGHTA, CDR2 FQGNSA. The CDR3 has 14 amino acids. The CDR3 loop is CASSIDSLSYEQYF. CDR3 coding DNA: TGTGCCAGCAGTATCGACAGCTTATCCTACGAGCAGTACTTC.

The chain couples TRBV19 to TRBJ2-1; D might be TRBD2 (6 bases). Trimming removed 3 bases from V and 8 bases from J, with 20 bases in between. The V gene's germline CDR1 is LNHDA and CDR2 SQIVND (reference sequence). This CDR3 contains 16 residues. The CDR3 region is CASSIGLAITPDEQFF. DNA of the CDR3: TGTGCCAGTAGTATTGGTCTAGCGATAACGCCGGATGAGCAGTTCTTC.

The chain uses TRBV5-1 and TRBJ1-1, with D unclear. This CDR3 region has 13 residues. V shed 0 bases and J shed 2 bases, with 5 bases lying between them. Germline CDR1 and CDR2: SGHRS and YFSETQ. The CDR3 here is CASSLDINTEAFF. CDR3 nucleotide sequence: TGCGCCAGCAGCTTGGACATTAACACTGAAGCTTTCTTT.

Concerning this clone itself: At one boundary the junction diverges from the germline segment, which might be a read error. The J gene is TRBJ2-2, the V gene TRBV6-5; no clear D gene. This CDR3 contains 11 residues. Germline CDR1 is MNHEY and CDR2 is SVGAGI. The CDR3 DNA follows: TGTGCCAGCACTTACCGGGGGGAGCTGTTTTTT. It translates to CASTYRGELFF.

The chain recombines TRBV28 with TRBJ2-1, with D possibly matching TRBD2 (6 bases). The ends were cut back, 6 bases at V and 4 bases at J, with 25 bases in the middle. This CDR3 is built from 18 residues. The germline V gene encodes CDR1 MDHEN and CDR2 SYDVKM. In DNA form, the CDR3 reads TGTGCCAGCAGCCATACTCAGGGACTCCCCCAGGGATACAATGAGCAGTTCTTC. This translates into CASSHTQGLPQGYNEQFF.

This clone showed up just once. The rearrangement uses TRBV5-1 and TRBJ2-7; 7 bases match TRBD1. The germline V gene has CDR1 SGHRS and CDR2 YFSETQ. This CDR3 has 14 residues. With 3 bases clipped from V and 3 bases from J, the junction kept 6 bases outside the gene matches. CDR3 coding DNA: TGCGCCAGCAGCTCAGGGGGAGTCGTCTACGAGCAGTACTTC. Translating it yields CASSSGGVVYEQYF.

This clone was counted only a few times. The gene calls are TRBV5-6 and TRBJ2-1; D not certain. Germline CDR1 and CDR2: SGHDT and YYEEEE. The V and J ends lost 1 base and 7 bases respectively, with 3 bases between them. The CDR3 has 11 amino acids. The CDR3 DNA reads TGTGCCAGCAGCTTGCTAAATGAGCAGTTCTTC. Its translation is CASSLLNEQFF.